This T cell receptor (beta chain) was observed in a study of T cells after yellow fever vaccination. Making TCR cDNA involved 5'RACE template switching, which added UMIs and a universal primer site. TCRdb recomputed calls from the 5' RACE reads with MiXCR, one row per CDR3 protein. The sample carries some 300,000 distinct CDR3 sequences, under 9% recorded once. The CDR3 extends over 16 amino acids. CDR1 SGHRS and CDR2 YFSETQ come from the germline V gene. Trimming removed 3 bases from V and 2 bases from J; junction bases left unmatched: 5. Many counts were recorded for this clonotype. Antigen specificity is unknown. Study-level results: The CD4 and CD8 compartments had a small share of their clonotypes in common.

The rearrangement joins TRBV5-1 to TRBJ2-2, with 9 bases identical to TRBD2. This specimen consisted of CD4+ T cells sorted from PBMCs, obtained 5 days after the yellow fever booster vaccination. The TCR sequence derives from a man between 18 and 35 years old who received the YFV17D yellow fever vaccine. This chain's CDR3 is CASSSGLALNTGELFF. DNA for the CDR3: TGCGCCAGCAGCTCCGGACTAGCGCTTAACACCGGGGAGCTGTTTTTT.